Presented here are 14 T cell receptor beta chains from one specimen sequenced in a study of regulatory T cells in long-lasting Graves disease. Both iRepertoire HTBI primers and Arm-PCR of CDR3 regions were used to build the TCR beta libraries. Via MiXCR, TCRdb re-called the multiplex PCR reads, giving one row per CDR3 protein. This table has about 540,000 distinct CDR3 sequences, roughly 12% appearing once. Time point specified: newly diagnosed GD, antithyroid drugs for less than 3 months. PBMC RNA served as the TCR library source. Separately, the same data were catalogued under a study of T cells in Graves' hyperthyroidism and ophthalmopathy.

Sequenced material: peripheral blood mononuclear cells (PBMCs), taken at new diagnosis, from a patient treated with antithyroid drugs. These receptors were obtained from a man aged 25 to 40 with Graves disease.

The J gene is TRBJ2-3, the V gene TRBV5-1; 10 bases match TRBD2. The germline CDR1 and CDR2 sequences are SGHRS and YFSETQ. V lost 5 bases, J lost 10 bases, and 7 bases stayed unmatched. The CDR3 sequence is 13 residues long. Written as DNA, the CDR3 is TGCGCCAGCAGTCAGCGGGAGGGCCAGGCGCAGTATTTT. Amino acids: CASSQREGQAQYF.

This clonotype was observed many times. V and J are TRBV6-1 and TRBJ1-2; D is perhaps TRBD1 (5 bases). Germline V gene sequence: CDR1 MNHNS, CDR2 SASEGT. This CDR3 has 13 residues. V dropped 6 bases and J dropped 4 bases, with 12 bases sitting between them. The CDR3 DNA reads as TGTGCCAGCAGCGCCAGGGATATCTATGGCTACACCTTC. It specifies CASSARDIYGYTF.

The table lists this clonotype with many counts. This chain connects TRBV18 to TRBJ2-1; no clear D gene. The V gene's germline CDR1 is KGHSH and CDR2 LQKENI. CDR3 length: 13 residues. V was trimmed by 2 bases and J by 9 bases, leaving 11 bases between them. Here the CDR3 DNA reads TGTGCCAGCTCACCAGGGAAGGGTGGTGAGCAGTTCTTC. It codes for CASSPGKGGEQFF.

There are many counts of this clonotype. This rearrangement joins TRBV2 to TRBJ1-1; D unresolved. V was trimmed by 8 bases and J by 1 base, leaving 5 bases between them. The CDR3 spans 11 residues. Per the germline V gene, CDR1 is SNHLY and CDR2 is FYNNEI. The CDR3 DNA sequence: TGTGCCAGCCTCCAGAACACTGAAGCTTTCTTT. Its translation is CASLQNTEAFF.

This clonotype was observed many times. The rearrangement links TRBV5-6 to TRBJ2-5, with TRBD1 matching 8 bases. V gave up 1 base and J gave up 4 bases; unmatched junction bases: 3. The CDR3 spans 14 residues. Germline V CDR1 and CDR2: SGHDT, YYEEEE. CDR3 amino acids: CASSLRRGLETQYF. The CDR3 DNA sequence: TGTGCCAGCAGCTTGCGCAGGGGGCTAGAGACCCAGTACTTC.

This clonotype was recorded many times. This chain connects TRBV24-1 to TRBJ1-5, with D perhaps matching TRBD1 (5 bases). The V gene's germline CDR1 is KGHDR and CDR2 SFDVKD. V gave up 4 bases and J gave up 0 bases, with 21 bases separating them. CDR3 length: 19 amino acids. CDR3 coding DNA: TGTGCCACCAGTGAGGGGAGGAGACAGCCCCCTTATAGCAATCAGCCCCAGCATTTT. It specifies CATSEGRRQPPYSNQPQHF.

The chain links TRBV7-9 to TRBJ1-2; 7 bases align to TRBD1. The CDR3 consists of 15 residues. Germline V CDR1 and CDR2: SEHNR, FQNEAQ (reference sequence). The junction had 9 bases not matched to a gene; V was cut back by 4 bases and J by 4 bases. The CDR3 DNA reads as TGTGCCAGCAGCTCCCAGGGGGGGAACCGCTATGGCTACACCTTC. The encoded protein is CASSSQGGNRYGYTF.

This clonotype was seen at least ten times. This sequence joins TRBV29-1 and TRBJ2-7, with TRBD1 matching 9 bases. Per germline, CDR1 SQVTM and CDR2 ANQGSEA. The J segment lost 5 bases and the V segment lost 1 base, leaving 9 bases of the junction unmatched. The CDR3 length is 15 residues. DNA for the CDR3: TGCAGCGTTGAAGGTGGGGACAGGGACCGCCACGAGCAGTACTTC. This codes for CSVEGGDRDRHEQYF.

In its sample, this clonotype was seen many times. V usage is TRBV7-9 and J usage is TRBJ1-1, with D perhaps TRBD1 (5 bases). CDR1 and CDR2 from the germline V gene are SEHNR and FQNEAQ (reference sequence). V was trimmed by 2 bases and J by 11 bases, leaving 12 bases between them. The CDR3 is made up of 12 amino acids. The CDR3 bases are TGTGCCAGCAGCTTATTGGGGCAGGGCGCTTTCTTT. Translating it yields CASSLLGQGAFF.

This clonotype was seen ten or more times. Here the CDR3 reads CASSPEVGTEAFF. The CDR3 region has the DNA TGTGCCAGCTCACCGGAAGTGGGCACTGAAGCTTTCTTT. V usage is TRBV18 and J usage is TRBJ1-1; D gene unclear. The V and J ends lost 3 bases and 4 bases respectively, with 9 bases between them. CDR1 and CDR2 (germline): KGHSH, LQKENI. CDR3 length: 13 amino acids.

As to this clonotype: Given a far larger clone just one base away, this is likely a sequencing read error. The chain uses TRBV29-1 and TRBJ2-7; TRBD2 aligns across 9 bases. Per the germline V gene, CDR1 is SQVTM and CDR2 is ANQGSEA. The V segment lost 7 bases and the J segment 7 bases; nucleotides outside the gene matches: 11. The CDR3 spans 13 residues. The DNA for the CDR3 is TGCAGCGCCTTAGCGGGAGAGTACAATGAGCAGTACTTC. Its protein product is CSALAGEYNEQYF.

This clonotype was counted ten times or more. The chain combines TRBV20-1 with TRBJ2-7; D is unclear. The CDR3 loop spans 16 amino acids. Looked up from germline, CDR1 is DFQATT and CDR2 is SNEGSKA (reference sequence). Trimming pared 1 base from V and 2 bases from J, leaving 18 bases between. The CDR3: CSARVMKFETPYEQYF. The DNA of the CDR3 is TGCAGTGCTAGAGTCATGAAGTTCGAGACCCCCTACGAGCAGTACTTC.

This clonotype showed up many times. The chain combines TRBV29-1 with TRBJ2-4; D call uncertain. CDR1 is SQVTM and CDR2 is ANQGSEA in the germline V gene. Trimming removed 2 bases at V and 1 base at J, with 9 bases between. The CDR3 length is 14 residues. This CDR3 is CSVEIPGAKNIQYF. CDR3 DNA: TGCAGCGTTGAAATCCCTGGGGCCAAAAACATTCAGTACTTC.

This clonotype has just a few counts. The chain employs TRBV5-4 and TRBJ2-7, with a possible D match to TRBD2 (5 bases). V gave up 7 bases and J gave up 3 bases, with 11 bases separating them. The CDR3 contains 12 residues. The germline gives CDR1 SGHNT, CDR2 YYREEE (reference sequence). This CDR3 reads CASGSLSYEQYF. CDR3 coding DNA: TGTGCCAGCGGGAGTTTAAGCTACGAGCAGTACTTC.